A single sample is the source of the 27 T cell receptor beta chains below, sequenced in a study of T cells in localized non-small cell lung cancer. Produced via immunoSEQ multiplex PCR; TCRdb's table is partial and in-frame only. The sample holds fewer than 60,000 clones, under 85% seen once. Sample: peripheral blood, taken before any cancer treatment. The source is a female donor over 55 with stage II squamous cell lung carcinoma.

This clone was counted between two and nine times. This chain uses TRBV7-2 with TRBJ1-4; D is possibly TRBD1 (6 bases). Trimming took off 5 bases at V and 7 bases at J, with 14 bases between the two ends. Germline CDR1 reads SGHTA; CDR2 reads FQGNSA. The CDR3 runs 14 residues. In DNA form, the CDR3 reads TGTGCCAGCAGCCCGGGGGGGGGCGGTGAAAAACTGTTTTTT. It is translated as CASSPGGGGEKLFF.

The chain has TRBV5-6 and TRBJ2-7; D may match TRBD1 or TRBD2 (5 bases each). The CDR3 totals 14 residues. V was shortened by 2 bases and J by 1 base, with 10 bases between the two germline ends. CDR1 is SGHDT and CDR2 is YYEEEE in the germline V gene. The CDR3 DNA reads TGTGCCAGCAGCTTAGGGTGGGGGTCCTACGAGCAGTACTTC. Its protein product is CASSLGWGSYEQYF. Supplemented by reference TRBV5-6 and TRBJ2-7, the full variable domain reads DAGVTQSPTHLIKTRGQQVTLRCSPKSGHDTVSWYQQALGQGPQFIFQYYEEEERQRGNFPDRFSGHQFPNYSSELNVNALLLGDSALYLCASSLGWGSYEQYFGPGTRLTVT.

The gene calls are TRBV28 and TRBJ2-6; D unresolved. V was clipped by 6 bases and J by 0 bases, with 9 bases between them. Germline V gene data show CDR1 as MDHEN and CDR2 as SYDVKM. The CDR3 runs 15 residues. The CDR3 DNA is TGTGCCAGCAGGGCAGGCGCCTCTGGGGCCAACGTCCTGACTTTC. It specifies CASRAGASGANVLTF.

The V and J genes are TRBV5-1 and TRBJ2-3; D not resolved. CDR3 length equals 11 residues. The germline CDR1 and CDR2 sequences are SGHRS and YFSETQ. V was pared by 10 bases and J by 3 bases, with 9 bases between. DNA of the CDR3: TGCGCCTGTGGGGTAACAGATACGCAGTATTTT. The encoded protein is CACGVTDTQYF.

This clone was seen a handful of times. The rearrangement joins TRBV30 to TRBJ2-3; 8 nucleotides align to TRBD2. The CDR3 extends over 13 amino acids. From germline, CDR1 is GTSNPN and CDR2 SVGIG (reference sequence). Trimming took 5 bases from V and 4 from J; bases not matched to a gene: 5. CDR3 bases: TGTGCCTGGCGGGGGGGCAGGGCAGATACGCAGTATTTT. Encoded protein: CAWRGGRADTQYF.

The chain couples TRBV10-2 to TRBJ1-5; D is perhaps TRBD1 (5 bases). Germline values: CDR1 WSHSY, CDR2 SAAADI. Trimming left V 0 bases short and J 9 bases short, with 12 bases between. The CDR3 runs to 14 residues. The CDR3 loop is CASSESMGGLPQHF. In DNA form, the CDR3 reads TGCGCCAGCAGTGAGTCAATGGGGGGATTGCCCCAGCATTTT.

The chain employs TRBV6-5 and TRBJ1-2, with D unresolved. The length of the CDR3 is 15 residues. Between the trimmed V and J ends, which lost 6 bases and 0 bases, there was a span of 14 bases. Looked up from germline, CDR1 is MNHEY and CDR2 is SVGAGI. The CDR3 nucleotides read TGTGCCAGCAGCCCCGGCCGGGCCTCTAACTATGGCTACACCTTC. It is translated as CASSPGRASNYGYTF.

The chain links TRBV10-1 to TRBJ2-2; TRBD2 is a possible D gene (5 bases). The ends were cut back, 4 bases at V and 4 bases at J, with 13 bases in the middle. The CDR3 is 15 residues long. Germline values: CDR1 WNHNN, CDR2 SYGVQD (reference sequence). The CDR3 spells CASSARLTGTGELFF. The DNA of the CDR3 is TGCGCCAGCAGTGCGCGACTAACGGGCACCGGGGAGCTGTTTTTT.

This clone was seen a few times. The CDR3 DNA sequence: TGTGCCAGCTCGTCAGGGGTAAATTCACCCCTCCACTTT. Its protein product is CASSSGVNSPLHF. The chain links TRBV9 to TRBJ1-6; D might be TRBD1 (6 bases). The V end lost 7 bases, the J end lost 7 bases, and 12 bases lay between the germline ends. Germline values: CDR1 SGDLS, CDR2 YYNGEE. The CDR3 spans 13 residues. The variable domain in full, completed from reference TRBV9 and TRBJ1-6, reads DSGVTQTPKHLITATGQRVTLRCSPRSGDLSVYWYQQSLDQGLQFLIQYYNGEERAKGNILERFSAQQFPDLHSELNLSSLELGDSALYFCASSSGVNSPLHFGNGTRLTVT.

This sequence joins TRBV6-6 and TRBJ1-5, with no clear D. The CDR3 is 13 amino acids. V was trimmed by 6 bases and J by 4 bases, leaving 10 bases between them. CDR1 is MNHNY, CDR2 SVGAGI, per germline (reference sequence). DNA of the CDR3: TGTGCCAGCAGCCTAGCTCCTAATCAGCCCCAGCATTTT. Translated, it gives CASSLAPNQPQHF.

The chain uses TRBV6-5 and TRBJ1-2; possible D gene TRBD1, 6 bases. The CDR3 is 15 residues long. The germline V and J ends were trimmed by 0 bases and 3 bases, with 11 bases remaining between them. In germline, CDR1 is MNHEY, CDR2 SVGAGI. CDR3 protein: CASSYSIGGHYGYTF. The CDR3, as DNA: TGTGCCAGCAGTTACTCGATCGGGGGGCACTATGGCTACACCTTC.

This clone was observed once. The genes are TRBV12-5 and TRBJ2-7; D may be TRBD2 (5 bases). Trimming removed 6 bases from V and 0 bases from J, with 15 bases in between. CDR3 length equals 15 residues. Looked up from germline, CDR1 is LGHNT and CDR2 is FRNRAP. The CDR3: CASGPLVRDSYEQYF. The DNA of the CDR3 is TGTGCTAGTGGGCCCCTTGTGAGGGACTCCTACGAGCAGTACTTC.

The chain links TRBV11-3 to TRBJ2-5; D is perhaps TRBD1 or TRBD2 (6 bases each). The germline V gene encodes CDR1 SGHNT and CDR2 YENEEA. This CDR3 is 14 amino acids long. Deletions cut 1 base from V and 4 bases from J, with 10 bases between. As DNA, the CDR3 is TGTGCCAGCAGCTTAGCGGGGGCGGGAGAGACCCAGTACTTC. This codes for CASSLAGAGETQYF. The full variable domain, in which reference TRBV11-3 and TRBJ2-5 provide the parts outside the CDR3, is EAGVVQSPRYKIIEKKQPVAFWCNPISGHNTLYWYLQNLGQGPELLIRYENEEAVDDSQLPKDRFSAERLKGVDSTLKIQPAELGDSAVYLCASSLAGAGETQYFGPGTRLLVL.

The V call is TRBV9, the J call TRBJ1-6; 7 positions agree with TRBD1. This CDR3 comprises 15 residues. Germline V gene sequence: CDR1 SGDLS, CDR2 YYNGEE. V lost 0 bases to trimming and J lost 7 bases; unmatched junction nucleotides: 4. CDR3 protein: CASSVGAGGNSPLHF. CDR3 sequence (DNA): TGTGCCAGCAGCGTAGGGGCAGGGGGGAATTCACCCCTCCACTTT.

The chain is built from TRBV5-8 and TRBJ1-2, with D possibly TRBD1 on 6 matching bases. This CDR3 has 12 amino acids. CDR1 is SGHTS and CDR2 is YDEGEE in the germline V gene. V shed 2 bases and J shed 7 bases, with 9 bases lying between them. The CDR3 region has the DNA TGTGCCAGCAGCTTCGGGGGCCGTGGCTACACCTTC. Amino acid sequence: CASSFGGRGYTF.

The gene calls are TRBV6-4 and TRBJ2-3; 7 bases agree with TRBD1. This CDR3 has 14 amino acids. The V gene's germline CDR1 is MRHNA and CDR2 SNTAGT. The trim removed 2 bases at V and 2 bases at J, leaving 1 base unmatched. CDR3 region: CASSDGQATDTQYF. CDR3 DNA sequence: TGTGCCAGCAGTGACGGACAGGCCACAGATACGCAGTATTTT.

This rearrangement joins TRBV18 to TRBJ1-4, with TRBD1 identical over 7 bases. After removal of 3 bases from V and 6 bases from J, the junction contained 7 bases not matched to a gene. CDR3 length equals 15 residues. Germline V gene data show CDR1 as KGHSH and CDR2 as LQKENI. CDR3 amino acids: CASSPQTGLDEKLFF. CDR3 DNA: TGTGCCAGCTCACCCCAGACAGGGCTCGATGAAAAACTGTTTTTT.

The CDR3, as DNA: TGTGCCAGCAGCGGACCTAGCGGGGGGGCCTACAATGAGCAGTTCTTC. Amino acid sequence: CASSGPSGGAYNEQFF. The V call is TRBV9, the J call TRBJ2-1; 12 bases map to TRBD2. Per germline, CDR1 SGDLS and CDR2 YYNGEE. The V and J ends lost 3 bases and 2 bases, in that order; junction bases with no gene match: 3. The CDR3 is 16 amino acids.

A single count supports this clone. The CDR3 bases are TGCGCCAGCAGCTCCAACCAAAGGCACACAGATACGCAGTATTTT. It translates to CASSSNQRHTDTQYF. The gene calls are TRBV5-1 and TRBJ2-3; D unclear. The CDR3 loop spans 15 amino acids. CDR1 is SGHRS, CDR2 YFSETQ, per germline. Trimming pared 3 bases from V and 2 bases from J, leaving 13 bases between.

The rearrangement uses TRBV5-1 and TRBJ1-2; D remains ambiguous. Trimming took 7 bases from V and 4 from J, leaving 11 bases between them. Germline CDR1 SGHRS, CDR2 YFSETQ. This CDR3 is 12 amino acids long. The CDR3 here is CASAPESYGYTF. The CDR3 bases are TGCGCCAGCGCCCCAGAAAGCTATGGCTACACCTTC.

The chain carries TRBV7-9 and TRBJ2-3; 12 bases fit TRBD2. CDR3 size: 15 residues. From germline, CDR1 is SEHNR and CDR2 FQNEAQ (reference sequence). Unmatched junction bases numbered 1, after V lost 2 bases and J lost 4 bases. CDR3 amino acids: CASSLLAGGPDTQYF. The CDR3 DNA reads TGTGCCAGCAGCTTACTAGCGGGGGGGCCAGATACGCAGTATTTT.

The genes are TRBV7-9 and TRBJ1-2; tentatively, D is TRBD1 (5 bases). The CDR3 length is 14 residues. The germline CDR1 and CDR2 sequences are SEHNR and FQNEAQ (reference sequence). Trimming pared 0 bases from V and 8 bases from J, leaving 13 bases between. The CDR3 region is CASSLAPAGRGYTF. For the CDR3, the DNA is TGTGCCAGCAGCTTAGCACCGGCAGGGAGAGGCTACACCTTC.

This clone was detected only a few times. The chain employs TRBV5-6 and TRBJ2-7, with a tentative D call TRBD1 (6 bases). Trimming removed 1 base from V and 4 bases from J, with 12 bases in between. Germline V gene sequence: CDR1 SGHDT, CDR2 YYEEEE. CDR3 size: 14 residues. For the CDR3, the DNA is TGTGCCAGCAGCTTGAGGTGGACAGAATACGAGCAGTACTTC. It translates to CASSLRWTEYEQYF.

The CDR3 DNA reads TGCGCCAGCAGCTTGGCCGGGGACGGAGCTTATACGCAGTATTTT. The encoded protein is CASSLAGDGAYTQYF. This chain links TRBV5-1 with TRBJ2-3; perhaps D is TRBD1 or TRBD2 (5 bases each). This CDR3 comprises 15 residues. V dropped 0 bases and J dropped 7 bases, with 15 bases sitting between them. Germline assignment: CDR1 SGHRS and CDR2 YFSETQ.

This clone was detected once. The gene calls are TRBV5-1 and TRBJ2-1; tentative D call: TRBD2 (7 bases). V lost 0 bases to trimming and J lost 7 bases, with 17 bases between them. Germline V CDR1 and CDR2: SGHRS, YFSETQ. The CDR3 runs to 16 residues. The CDR3 loop is CASSLDRGGGPNEQFF. Written as DNA, the CDR3 is TGCGCCAGCAGCTTGGATCGGGGAGGGGGGCCGAATGAGCAGTTCTTC.

This chain uses TRBV5-4 with TRBJ1-1; a possible D gene is TRBD1 (6 bases). With 6 bases removed from V and 2 bases from J, the gap between germline ends came to 14 bases. Germline lookup yields CDR1 SGHNT and CDR2 YYREEE (reference sequence). CDR3 length: 14 amino acids. CDR3 coding DNA: TGTGCCAGCAACAACAGGGATCGTAACACTGAAGCTTTCTTT. Its protein is CASNNRDRNTEAFF.

The V call is TRBV6-6, the J call TRBJ2-7; 8 positions agree with TRBD1. This CDR3 contains 14 residues. Trimming removed 4 bases from V and 2 bases from J; junction bases left unmatched: 4. Germline CDR1 and CDR2: MNHNY and SVGAGI (reference sequence). This chain's CDR3 is CASSSWTGTYEQYF. The DNA of the CDR3 is TGTGCCAGCAGTTCTTGGACAGGGACCTACGAGCAGTACTTC.